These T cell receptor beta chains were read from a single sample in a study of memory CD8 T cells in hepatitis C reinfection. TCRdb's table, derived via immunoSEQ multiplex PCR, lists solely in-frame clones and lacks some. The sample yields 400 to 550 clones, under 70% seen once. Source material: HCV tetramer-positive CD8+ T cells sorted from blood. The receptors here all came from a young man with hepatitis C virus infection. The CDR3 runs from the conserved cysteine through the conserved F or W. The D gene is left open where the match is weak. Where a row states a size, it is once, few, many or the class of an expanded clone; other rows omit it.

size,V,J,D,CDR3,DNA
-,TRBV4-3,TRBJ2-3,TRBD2,CASSQEPSGVAGGGDTQYF,TGCGCCAGCAGCCAAGAGCCGTCAGGGGTAGCGGGGGGCGGGGATACGCAGTATTTT
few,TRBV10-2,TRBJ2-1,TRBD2,CASRGGGDNEQFF,TGCGCCAGCAGGGGCGGGGGAGACAATGAGCAGTTCTTC
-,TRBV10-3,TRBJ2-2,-,CAISRENGELFF,TGTGCCATCAGCAGGGAAAACGGGGAGCTGTTTTTT
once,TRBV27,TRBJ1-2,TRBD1,CASSPATDRGMYGYTF,TGTGCCAGCAGTCCCGCGACGGACAGGGGGATGTATGGCTACACCTTC
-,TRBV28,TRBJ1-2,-,CASTLTGLYGYTF,TGTGCCAGCACCTTAACAGGGTTGTATGGCTACACCTTC
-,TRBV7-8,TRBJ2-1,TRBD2,CASSSASGGASDEQFF,TGTGCCAGCAGCTCTGCTAGCGGGGGGGCTTCGGATGAGCAGTTCTTC
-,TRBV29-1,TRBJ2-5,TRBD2,CSASTSGGQETQYF,TGCAGCGCCTCAACTAGCGGGGGCCAAGAGACCCAGTACTTC
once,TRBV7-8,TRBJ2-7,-,CASSQSKTAGEAYEQYF,TGTGCCAGCAGCCAATCGAAGACAGCCGGAGAGGCCTACGAGCAGTACTTC
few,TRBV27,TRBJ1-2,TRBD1,CASSSGTGPGYTF,TGTGCCAGCAGTAGCGGGACAGGCCCGGGCTACACCTTC
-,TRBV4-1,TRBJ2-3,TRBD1,CASSHPGTGGKDTQYF,TGCGCCAGCAGCCACCCAGGGACAGGGGGCAAAGATACGCAGTATTTT
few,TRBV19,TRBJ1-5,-,CASSIPGDWEPQHF,TGTGCCAGTAGTATTCCCGGGGATTGGGAGCCCCAGCATTTT
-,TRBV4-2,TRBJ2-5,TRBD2,CASSQEVAAGGGETQYF,TGTGCCAGCAGCCAAGAGGTAGCAGCGGGAGGCGGGGAGACCCAGTACTTC
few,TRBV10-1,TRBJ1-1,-,CASAPAGTNTEAFF,TGCGCCAGCGCCCCGGCGGGAACGAACACTGAAGCTTTCTTT
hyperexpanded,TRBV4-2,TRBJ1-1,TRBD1,CASSPEQGPLEAFF,TGTGCCAGCAGCCCAGAACAGGGGCCGCTTGAAGCTTTCTTT
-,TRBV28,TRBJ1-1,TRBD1,CASSRQGTNEAFF,TGTGCCAGCAGCAGACAGGGAACTAACGAAGCTTTCTTT
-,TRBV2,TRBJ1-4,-,CTSSVGQSNEKLFF,TGTACCAGCAGTGTCGGACAGTCTAATGAAAAACTGTTTTTT
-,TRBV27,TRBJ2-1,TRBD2,CASGTSGINEQFF,TGTGCCAGCGGGACTAGCGGGATTAATGAGCAGTTCTTC
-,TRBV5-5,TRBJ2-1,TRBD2,CASSLLAGVYNEQFF,TGTGCCAGCAGCTTACTAGCGGGAGTCTACAATGAGCAGTTCTTC
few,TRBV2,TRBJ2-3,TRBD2,CASFLAGTDTQYF,TGTGCCAGCTTCCTAGCGGGGACAGATACGCAGTATTTT
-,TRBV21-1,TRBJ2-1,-,CASRPLAGGQGEQFF,TGTGCCAGCAGACCTCTAGCGGGGGGGCAGGGTGAGCAGTTCTTC
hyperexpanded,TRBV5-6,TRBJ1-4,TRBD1,CASGTGANEKLFF,TGTGCCAGCGGGACAGGGGCTAATGAAAAACTGTTTTTT
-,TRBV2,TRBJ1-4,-,CASSQGQTNEKLFF,TGTGCCAGCAGCCAGGGGCAGACTAATGAAAAACTGTTTTTC
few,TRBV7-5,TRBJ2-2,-,CASLEEDTGELFF,TGTGCCAGCCTGGAGGAGGACACCGGGGAGCTGTTTTTT
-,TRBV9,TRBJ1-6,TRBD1,CASSEGQGLTLHF,TGTGCCAGCAGCGAAGGACAGGGTTTAACCCTCCACTTT
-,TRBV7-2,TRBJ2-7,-,CASSLAEQFYEQYF,TGTGCCAGCAGCTTAGCCGAACAGTTCTACGAGCAGTACTTC
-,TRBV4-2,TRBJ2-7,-,CASSQEAGTGWGEQYF,TGTGCCAGCAGCCAAGAGGCGGGCACAGGGTGGGGCGAGCAGTACTTC
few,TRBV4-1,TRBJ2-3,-,CASSQDFGVAMPDTQYF,TGCGCCAGCAGCCAAGATTTTGGGGTAGCGATGCCAGATACGCAGTATTTT
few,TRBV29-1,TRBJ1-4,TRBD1,CSVSLQGQDEKLFF,TGCAGCGTCTCCCTACAGGGGCAAGATGAAAAACTGTTTTTT
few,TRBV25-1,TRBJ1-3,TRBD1,CASSDSGQGISLGNTIYF,TGTGCCAGCAGTGACTCGGGACAGGGTATATCGTTGGGAAACACCATATATTTT
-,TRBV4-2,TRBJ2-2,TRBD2,CASSQEMASGGGGELFF,TGTGCCAGCAGCCAAGAGATGGCTAGCGGGGGGGGCGGGGAGCTGTTTTTT
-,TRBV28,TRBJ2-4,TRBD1,CASSNGQGNIQYF,TGTGCCAGCAGTAACGGACAGGGCAACATTCAGTACTTC
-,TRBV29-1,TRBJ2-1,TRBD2,CSVVWTSGFDNEQFF,TGCAGCGTTGTTTGGACTAGCGGATTTGACAATGAGCAGTTCTTC
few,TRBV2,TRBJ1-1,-,CASRGGTNWAEAFF,TGTGCCAGCAGGGGGGGGACAAATTGGGCTGAAGCTTTCTTT